Listed here is a single T cell receptor beta chain. The entry originates in a study of T-cell memory formation after mild COVID-19. Trimming left V 3 bases short and J 0 bases short, with 15 bases between. In germline, CDR1 is ENHRY, CDR2 SYGVKD. This CDR3 contains 17 residues. A single record per CDR3 protein comes from TCRdb applying MiXCR to the 5' RACE reads. The sample records about 180,000 distinct CDR3 sequences, 16% being singletons. The TCR was taken from an adult woman who had mild COVID-19 (a few samples of this study predate the infection). Cell type and time point are not known. The sequencing sample was made of PBMCs or a T cell subset sorted from them (not recorded which). The chain employs TRBV10-3 and TRBJ2-1, with a tentative D call TRBD1 (5 bases). The CDR3: CAISDPMRTSSYNEQFF. In DNA, the CDR3 is TGTGCCATCAGTGATCCCATGCGGACAAGCTCCTACAATGAGCAGTTCTTC.